Sequencing of this T cell receptor beta chain was carried out in a study of cytomegalovirus exposure and HLA in healthy donors. Points on this clone: Its specificity is not known.

General observations from the study: Several top significant clusters appeared, in a later analysis, to be linked to common viral pathogens. Accurate predictions that matched the HLA-A and HLA-B alleles of most subjects were reportedly made from TCR beta sequences. Earlier analysis found most TCR beta V segments productive about 87% or about 30% of the time.

Amplification used 60 Vbeta primers and 13 Jbeta primers. The assay was immunoSEQ multiplex PCR, and TCRdb's table has in-frame clones only and misses some. Among around 210,000 clones listed, roughly 73% were seen once. The TCR sequence derives from a boy aged 10-17 years in good health and CMV-seronegative. What was sequenced was PBMCs.

CDR3 loop: CASSPSGTSGRPYEQYF. The CDR3 coding sequence is TGTGCCAGCAGCCCATCCGGGACTAGCGGGAGACCCTACGAGCAGTACTTC. The J gene is TRBJ2-7, the V gene TRBV4-2, with 14 nucleotides matching TRBD2. J gave up 2 bases and V 4 bases, and 7 bases lay outside the gene matches. The germline CDR1 and CDR2 sequences are LGHNA and YNFKEQ. The CDR3 covers 17 residues.